What follows are 11 T cell receptor beta chains derived from one specimen sequenced in a study of T-cell memory formation after mild COVID-19. Each CDR3 protein gets one entry after TCRdb re-called the 5' RACE reads with MiXCR. The table shows approximately 98,000 distinct CDR3 sequences, with around 17% occurring only once. Sequencing was carried out using PBMCs or a T cell subset sorted from them (not recorded which). Every receptor here comes from a man aged 18-30 years who had mild COVID-19 (a few samples of this study predate the infection). Cell type and time point are not known.

The V call is TRBV10-3, the J call TRBJ1-1, with D possibly being TRBD1 (5 bases). CDR1 ENHRY and CDR2 SYGVKD come from the germline V gene. Between the trimmed V and J ends, which lost 0 bases and 5 bases, there was a span of 13 bases. This CDR3 is built from 15 residues. CDR3 DNA: TGTGCCATCAGTGAGTCTCGGGGGTTAGGAACTGAAGCTTTCTTT. The encoded protein is CAISESRGLGTEAFF.

This chain connects TRBV7-9 to TRBJ1-6; TRBD1 is a possible D gene (5 bases). This CDR3 is 14 amino acids long. Germline V gene lookup returns CDR1 SEHNR and CDR2 FQNEAQ (reference sequence). V lost 3 bases, J lost 10 bases, and 13 bases lay in between. In DNA, the CDR3 is TGTGCCAGCAGCTTTCCAGGGAGGCACTCACCCCTCCACTTT. Its translation: CASSFPGRHSPLHF.

The chain has TRBV29-1 and TRBJ2-4; D ambiguous. Germline CDR1 reads SQVTM; CDR2 reads ANQGSEA. Trimming left V 3 bases short and J 0 bases short, with 6 bases between. This CDR3 spans 13 amino acids. CDR3 protein: CSVDHLAKNIQYF. The CDR3 DNA reads as TGCAGCGTTGACCACTTAGCCAAAAACATTCAGTACTTC.

This clonotype was observed at least ten times. This chain links TRBV12-3 or TRBV12-4 with TRBJ2-3, with no clear D. Trimming removed 4 bases at V and 3 bases at J, with 8 bases between. This CDR3 is built from 13 residues. This chain's CDR3 is CASSSQVTDTQYF. The CDR3 nucleotides are TGTGCCAGCAGTTCGCAGGTGACAGATACGCAGTATTTT.

The V call is TRBV12-3 or TRBV12-4, the J call TRBJ2-1; 8 bases fit TRBD2. Trimming removed 3 bases from V and 8 bases from J; junction bases left unmatched: 6. This CDR3 is built from 14 residues. The CDR3 sequence is CASSLEAGGDEQFF. The DNA for the CDR3 is TGTGCCAGCAGTTTGGAGGCGGGGGGCGATGAGCAGTTCTTC.

This chain links TRBV7-9 with TRBJ2-3; tentative D call: TRBD1 (6 bases). Germline loops: CDR1 SEHNR, CDR2 FQNEAQ (reference sequence). V was pared by 1 base and J by 7 bases, with 12 bases between. The CDR3 runs to 14 residues. CDR3 sequence (DNA): TGTGCCAGCAGCTTAGTAGGGACAACGAATACGCAGTATTTT. Translated, it gives CASSLVGTTNTQYF.

This clonotype showed up many times. This rearrangement joins TRBV5-5 to TRBJ1-5, with 7 bases matching TRBD1. The trim removed 4 bases at V and 0 bases at J, leaving 16 bases unmatched. Germline loops: CDR1 SGHKS, CDR2 YYEKEE (reference sequence). The CDR3 has 19 residues. The CDR3 coding sequence is TGTGCCAGCAGCCCTTGGGACAGTTCGAGGACATATAGCAATCAGCCCCAGCATTTT. It specifies CASSPWDSSRTYSNQPQHF.

The chain carries TRBV7-9 and TRBJ2-3; D perhaps matches TRBD1 (6 bases). Germline assignment: CDR1 SEHNR and CDR2 FQNEAQ (reference sequence). The V end lost 4 bases, the J end lost 4 bases, and 18 bases lay between the germline ends. This CDR3 comprises 16 residues. CDR3 sequence reads: CASSSDMLGAADTQYF. Here the CDR3 DNA reads TGTGCCAGCAGCTCGGACATGTTGGGGGCGGCAGATACGCAGTATTTT. Full variable domain (outside the CDR3, taken from reference TRBV7-9 and TRBJ2-3): DTGVSQNPRHKITKRGQNVTFRCDPISEHNRLYWYRQTLGQGPEFLTYFQNEAQLEKSRLLSDRFSAERPKGSFSTLEIQRTEQGDSAMYLCASSSDMLGAADTQYFGPGTRLTVL.

The chain carries TRBV6-2 or TRBV6-3 and TRBJ2-3, with 7 bases fitting TRBD1. Trimming at V came to 6 bases and at J to 5 bases, leaving 8 bases not matched to a gene. The CDR3 has 14 amino acids. Germline values: CDR1 MNHEY, CDR2 SVGEGT. The CDR3 is CASSLGTVGDTQYF. The CDR3 DNA sequence: TGTGCCAGCAGCCTAGGGACAGTCGGAGATACGCAGTATTTT.

The CDR3 nucleotides read TGCAGTGCTCCGATGATGGAGGGGGCCTATGGCTACACCTTC. This codes for CSAPMMEGAYGYTF. The genes are TRBV20-1 and TRBJ1-2; 7 nucleotides agree with TRBD1. The V gene's germline CDR1 is DFQATT and CDR2 SNEGSKA (reference sequence). V shed 5 bases, J shed 4 bases, and the junction held 10 bases outside the gene matches. The CDR3 extends over 14 amino acids.

This clonotype has more than one count but fewer than ten. This chain links TRBV20-1 with TRBJ2-5; tentatively, D is TRBD1 or TRBD2 (5 bases each). In germline, CDR1 is DFQATT, CDR2 SNEGSKA (reference sequence). The CDR3 length is 11 residues. Trimming removed 6 bases at V and 9 bases at J, with 14 bases between. The chain's CDR3 is CSARDAKSQYF. The CDR3, as DNA: TGCAGTGCAAGGGACGCGAAGTCCCAGTACTTC.